The 27 T cell receptor beta chains in this list originate from one sample, sequenced in a study of cytomegalovirus exposure and HLA in healthy donors (dated by TCRdb to the late 2010s). The protocol used for the library was the immunoSEQ multiplex PCR assay. A mixture of 60 forward primers for TCR Vbeta segments and 13 reverse primers for TCR Jbeta segments was used in the multiplex PCR. Not all clones reach the TCRdb copy of this immuneACCESS table, which keeps in-frame sequences only. Checked studies attribute under half of the gap to unresolved V genes and leave the rest unexplained. This sample gives over 150,000 clones in total; roughly 85% of them show up just once. Under 2.5% of the sample is in the top ten clones. Sequences were obtained from PBMCs. These receptors were taken from a man in his forties in good health and CMV-seronegative.

The rearrangement links TRBV28 to TRBJ2-6; the D gene is possibly TRBD2 (6 bases). Trimming took 7 bases from V and 6 from J, leaving 19 bases between them. CDR1 and CDR2 from the germline V gene are MDHEN and SYDVKM. CDR3 size: 16 residues. The CDR3 here is CASNSPVGGLANVLTF. CDR3 in DNA: TGTGCCAGCAACTCCCCAGTGGGGGGTCTGGCCAACGTCCTGACTTTC.

CDR3 sequence reads: CASSIIPGQGAVGYTF. In DNA, the CDR3 is TGTGCCAGTAGTATTATACCGGGACAGGGGGCCGTTGGCTACACCTTC. The chain recombines TRBV19 with TRBJ1-2; 12 nucleotides agree with TRBD1. V shed 3 bases, J shed 7 bases, and the junction held 9 bases outside the gene matches. The CDR3 contains 16 residues. Germline CDR1 LNHDA, CDR2 SQIVND (reference sequence).

The rearrangement uses TRBV5-4 and TRBJ2-2; 7 positions agree with TRBD2. Trimming at V came to 4 bases and at J to 5 bases, leaving 8 bases not matched to a gene. This CDR3 region has 15 residues. Germline V gives CDR1 SGHNT, CDR2 YYREEE (reference sequence). CDR3 loop: CASSPGRPRTGELFF. The CDR3 bases are TGTGCCAGCAGCCCCGGGAGGCCCAGAACCGGGGAGCTGTTTTTT.

There are a few counts of this clone. The chain carries TRBV19 and TRBJ2-2; 8 nucleotides align to TRBD1. Germline CDR1 reads LNHDA; CDR2 reads SQIVND (reference sequence). The CDR3 is 16 residues long. V was clipped by 8 bases and J by 6 bases; unmatched bases: 14. CDR3 amino acids: CASEDQGALYPGELFF. The CDR3 DNA reads TGTGCCAGTGAAGATCAGGGGGCTCTTTATCCCGGGGAGCTGTTTTTT.

The chain joins TRBV9 to TRBJ2-2; D is perhaps TRBD2 (6 bases). V dropped 2 bases and J dropped 4 bases, with 9 bases sitting between them. The V gene's germline CDR1 is SGDLS and CDR2 YYNGEE. The CDR3 loop spans 14 amino acids. DNA of the CDR3: TGTGCCAGCAGCGTGACGGGAGCCACCGGGGAGCTGTTTTTT. It yields the protein CASSVTGATGELFF.

This chain links TRBV25-1 with TRBJ2-7; D might be TRBD1 (5 bases). V lost 6 bases and J lost 3, with 9 bases in between. This CDR3 has 12 residues. Germline CDR1 is MGHDK and CDR2 is SYGVNS. CDR3 sequence reads: CASRAQGYEQYF. CDR3 nucleotide sequence: TGTGCCAGCAGAGCCCAGGGCTACGAGCAGTACTTC.

As to this clone: Relative to the germline gene, one junction end is altered; a read error may explain this. The chain combines TRBV27 with TRBJ2-1, with D possibly matching TRBD1 (5 bases). The germline V gene encodes CDR1 MNHEY and CDR2 SMNVEV (reference sequence). The CDR3 contains 13 residues. CDR3 sequence (DNA): TGTGCCAGCCAAGGGGTTTCCTACAATGAGCGGTTCTTC. Translation gives CASQGVSYNERFF.

The chain joins TRBV10-1 to TRBJ2-3; 10 bases agree with TRBD1. The V segment lost 6 bases and the J segment 1 base; nucleotides outside the gene matches: 10. CDR1 is WNHNN and CDR2 is SYGVQD in the germline V gene (reference sequence). CDR3 length equals 17 residues. The CDR3 spells CASSIRDRGERTDTQYF. The CDR3, as DNA: TGCGCCAGCAGCATCCGGGACAGGGGCGAACGCACAGATACGCAGTATTTT.

This clone was found a few times. J is TRBJ1-1 and V is TRBV19; possible D gene TRBD1, 5 bases. Germline V CDR1 and CDR2: LNHDA, SQIVND (reference sequence). The CDR3 runs to 14 residues. Trimming pared 5 bases from V and 3 bases from J, leaving 13 bases between. This CDR3 is CASSPSRADTEAFF. The DNA of the CDR3 is TGTGCCAGTAGTCCCTCCAGGGCCGACACTGAAGCTTTCTTT.

CDR3 region: CASSLGRTGGYEQYF. CDR3 in DNA: TGCGCCAGCAGCTTAGGGAGGACAGGGGGTTACGAGCAGTACTTC. The genes are TRBV5-1 and TRBJ2-7; 10 nucleotides line up with TRBD1. The germline gives CDR1 SGHRS, CDR2 YFSETQ. This CDR3 is 15 amino acids long. V shed 2 bases, J shed 4 bases, and the junction held 6 bases outside the gene matches.

This clone has just one count. The rearrangement uses TRBV5-6 and TRBJ1-4; D ambiguous. V lost 0 bases to trimming and J lost 8 bases, with 11 bases between them. From germline, CDR1 is SGHDT and CDR2 YYEEEE. The CDR3 has 14 amino acids. DNA of the CDR3: TGTGCCAGCAGCTTGGTCGGCTACGGGGAAAAACTGTTTTTT. Translation: CASSLVGYGEKLFF.

A remark on this clone: A junction end diverges from the germline sequence, so it may reflect a read error. The chain combines TRBV7-9 with TRBJ2-1; 9 bases match TRBD2. Per the germline V gene, CDR1 is SEHNR and CDR2 is FQNEAQ (reference sequence). The CDR3 is 18 residues long. The CDR3 reads CSSSSRVGRLAGWNEQFF. The DNA for the CDR3 is TGTTCCAGCAGCTCCCGGGTGGGTAGGCTAGCGGGATGGAATGAGCAGTTCTTC. The full variable domain, completed using reference TRBV7-9 and TRBJ2-1, is DTGVSQNPRHKITKRGQNVTFRCDPISEHNRLYWYRQTLGQGPEFLTYFQNEAQLEKSRLLSDRFSAERPKGSFSTLEIQRTEQGDSAMYLCSSSSRVGRLAGWNEQFFGPGTRLTVL.

V usage is TRBV7-8 and J usage is TRBJ2-5; 10 positions agree with TRBD1. Germline V gives CDR1 SGHVS, CDR2 FQNEAQ. The CDR3 is 16 residues long. V gave up 4 bases and J gave up 4 bases; unmatched junction bases: 9. CDR3 DNA: TGTGCCAGCAGCTCTTCGACAGGGGGCTTAGCAGAGACCCAGTACTTC. Translating gives CASSSSTGGLAETQYF.

Concerning this clone itself: At one end, the junction sequence differs from germline, possibly due to a read error. This chain uses TRBV7-9 with TRBJ2-5, with 8 nucleotides matching TRBD1. The germline V gene has CDR1 SEHNR and CDR2 FQNEAQ (reference sequence). The CDR3 covers 15 residues. The CDR3 sequence is CSSSHAGQGRKTQYF. The CDR3 nucleotides read TGTTCCAGCAGCCACGCCGGACAGGGTCGGAAGACCCAGTACTTC.

The chain has TRBV7-9 and TRBJ2-7, with TRBD2 identical over 10 bases. V shed 3 bases, J shed 12 bases, and the junction held 11 bases outside the gene matches. Germline V gives CDR1 SEHNR, CDR2 FQNEAQ (reference sequence). CDR3 length: 14 residues. The CDR3 region is CASSFGLADTIGYF. As DNA, the CDR3 is TGTGCCAGCAGCTTCGGACTAGCGGATACCATAGGGTACTTC.

The chain has TRBV5-1 and TRBJ1-1, with 7 bases that match TRBD1. V lost 4 bases to trimming and J lost 4 bases; unmatched junction nucleotides: 10. This CDR3 contains 15 residues. Germline lookup yields CDR1 SGHRS and CDR2 YFSETQ. The CDR3 sequence is CASSRSLGDSTEAFF. CDR3 DNA: TGCGCCAGCAGCAGATCATTGGGGGACAGCACTGAAGCTTTCTTT.

This rearrangement joins TRBV4-1 to TRBJ2-5; TRBD1 might be the D (5 bases). CDR3 length: 15 residues. Per the germline V gene, CDR1 is MGHRA and CDR2 is YSYEKL. Trimming removed 0 bases from V and 4 bases from J, with 12 bases in between. This chain's CDR3 is CASSQEGAQGETQYF. As DNA, the CDR3 is TGCGCCAGCAGCCAAGAAGGGGCCCAGGGAGAGACCCAGTACTTC.

This chain links TRBV18 with TRBJ2-1, with D perhaps TRBD2 (5 bases). Germline CDR1 reads KGHSH; CDR2 reads LQKENI. The V end lost 2 bases, the J end lost 9 bases, and 14 bases lay between the germline ends. The CDR3 covers 14 residues. The CDR3 DNA follows: TGTGCCAGCTCACCATCCTTACCGGGATCTGAGCAGTTCTTC. Translated, it gives CASSPSLPGSEQFF. The full variable domain, rest sourced from reference TRBV18 and TRBJ2-1, is NAGVMQNPRHLVRRRGQEARLRCSPMKGHSHVYWYRQLPEEGLKFMVYLQKENIIDESGMPKERFSAEFPKEGPSILRIQQVVRGDSAAYFCASSPSLPGSEQFFGPGTRLTVL.

The rearrangement uses TRBV7-2 and TRBJ2-3; tentative D call: TRBD2 (5 bases). The CDR3 consists of 16 residues. Per germline, CDR1 SGHTA and CDR2 FQGNSA. With 5 bases removed from V and 6 bases from J, the gap between germline ends came to 21 bases. The CDR3 is CASSQISDPSVDTQYF. The CDR3 DNA reads as TGTGCCAGCAGCCAGATTAGCGACCCAAGCGTGGATACGCAGTATTTT.

The gene calls are TRBV7-8 and TRBJ1-5, with D perhaps TRBD1 (5 bases). This CDR3 region has 16 residues. Germline V gives CDR1 SGHVS, CDR2 FQNEAQ. The V end was cut by 2 bases, the J end by 2 bases, with 13 bases between. CDR3 sequence: CASSLWAGAGNQPQHF. The CDR3 nucleotides are TGTGCCAGCAGCTTATGGGCTGGGGCCGGCAATCAGCCCCAGCATTTT.

The chain combines TRBV11-2 with TRBJ2-7, with TRBD2 matching 9 bases. Germline values: CDR1 SGHAT, CDR2 FQNNGV. The ends lost 7 bases at V and 6 bases at J; junction bases unmatched: 10. This CDR3 has 14 amino acids. Here the CDR3 reads CASTISGSPLEQYF. The CDR3 bases are TGTGCCAGCACCATTAGCGGGAGTCCCCTCGAGCAGTACTTC.

The chain has TRBV13 and TRBJ2-1; maybe TRBD2 (5 bases). From germline, CDR1 is PRHDT and CDR2 FYEKMQ (reference sequence). The CDR3 is 13 residues long. Trimming took off 3 bases at V and 5 bases at J, with 8 bases between the two ends. The chain's CDR3 is CASSFHGDNEQFF. The DNA of the CDR3 is TGTGCCAGCAGCTTCCACGGGGACAATGAGCAGTTCTTC.

CDR3 sequence (DNA): TGTGCCACCCAATCGGGGGGCGCTTCTAACTATGGCTACACCTTC. Its translation: CATQSGGASNYGYTF. The V gene is TRBV19, the J gene TRBJ1-2; possibly TRBD1 for D (6 bases). CDR1 and CDR2 from the germline V gene are LNHDA and SQIVND (reference sequence). V was shortened by 10 bases and J by 0 bases, with 18 bases between the two germline ends. The CDR3 has 15 amino acids.

The rearrangement links TRBV28 to TRBJ2-6; D not certain. CDR3 length: 14 residues. CDR1 and CDR2 (germline): MDHEN, SYDVKM. The V end lost 5 bases, the J end lost 4 bases, and 9 bases lay between the germline ends. CDR3 in DNA: TGTGCCAGCAGTAACAGCTTAGGGGCCAACGTCCTGACTTTC. As protein: CASSNSLGANVLTF. The variable domain in full, completed from reference TRBV28 and TRBJ2-6, reads DVKVTQSSRYLVKRTGEKVFLECVQDMDHENMFWYRQDPGLGLRLIYFSYDVKMKEKGDIPEGYSVSREKKERFSLILESASTNQTSMYLCASSNSLGANVLTFGAGSRLTVL.

Here the CDR3 reads CASSEGDSHNEQFF. The CDR3 DNA reads as TGTGCCAGCAGTGAAGGGGACAGTCACAATGAGCAGTTCTTC. The chain couples TRBV6-1 to TRBJ2-1; 7 bases are a match to TRBD1. J gave up 5 bases and V 1 base, and 2 bases lay outside the gene matches. This CDR3 spans 14 amino acids. CDR1 and CDR2 (germline): MNHNS, SASEGT.

The genes are TRBV6-5 and TRBJ2-1; TRBD1 matches at 9 bases. The V segment lost 4 bases and the J segment 2 bases; nucleotides outside the gene matches: 3. The CDR3 consists of 15 residues. CDR1 MNHEY and CDR2 SVGAGI come from the germline V gene. CDR3 in amino acids: CASSSTGGPYNEQFF. The DNA of the CDR3 is TGTGCCAGCAGTTCCACAGGGGGCCCCTACAATGAGCAGTTCTTC.

Comments on this clone: Other DNA sequences within the sample encode an identical CDR3. The V and J genes are TRBV28 and TRBJ2-7; tentative D call: TRBD2 (6 bases). Looked up from germline, CDR1 is MDHEN and CDR2 is SYDVKM. The CDR3 sequence is 13 residues long. Trimming stripped 8 bases from V and 4 bases from J, with 15 bases between. In nucleotides, the CDR3 is TGTGCCAGCCTGGCGCTAGCGAGTTACGAGCAGTACTTC. This encodes CASLALASYEQYF.